This entry lists 3 T cell receptor beta chains sequenced from one sample in a study of T cell repertoires in cytomegalovirus infection. These receptors have no known antigen. TCRdb re-called the reads through MiXCR, storing one row per CDR3 protein. Among hundreds of thousands of distinct CDR3 sequences listed, approximately 31% were seen once. Sequencing used cultured CD8+ T cells from PBMCs, obtained from culture after CMV antigen stimulation. These receptors were obtained from a human donor in good health (CMV status not recorded). Some clones in this sample may be carry-over from other donors' samples.

This sequence joins TRBV20-1 and TRBJ2-7; TRBD2 might be the D (6 bases). In germline, CDR1 is DFQATT, CDR2 SNEGSKA (reference sequence). V lost 0 bases and J 5 bases, leaving 8 bases between the germline ends. CDR3 length: 12 amino acids. The CDR3 bases are TGCAGTGCTAGAGAGGGGGGTGACGAGCAGTACGTC. Translated, it gives CSAREGGDEQYV.

This clonotype was observed a handful of times. This chain links TRBV9 with TRBJ2-2, with 9 bases aligning to TRBD1. Germline trimming cut 2 bases from V and 7 bases from J; bases unmatched to any gene: 6. The CDR3 spans 15 residues. Per the germline V gene, CDR1 is SGDLS and CDR2 is YYNGEE. CDR3 sequence (DNA): TGTGCCAGCAGCGTCCGGGACAGGGTGATCGGGGAGCTGTTTTTT. This sequence encodes CASSVRDRVIGELFF.

The chain has TRBV12-3 or TRBV12-4 and TRBJ2-7; 9 bases map to TRBD1. The CDR3 contains 16 residues. J was trimmed by 6 bases and V by 8 bases; bases with no gene match: 17. CDR3 sequence reads: CASASPTGQGSAEQYF. The CDR3 DNA follows: TGTGCCAGCGCAAGCCCTACCGGACAGGGGAGCGCCGAGCAGTACTTC.